This T cell receptor (beta chain) was sequenced for a study of neoadjuvant nivolumab and ipilimumab in lung cancer. Study-level background: Nivolumab 3 mg/kg was given days 1, 15 and 29, plus ipilimumab 1 mg/kg day 1 in combination. Study-wide results and caveats: Resected-tumor TCR richness correlated positively with pretherapy blood richness. Resected tumors had greater TCR richness and clonality than uninvolved lung.

The table came from immunoSEQ multiplex PCR; TCRdb's copy has only in-frame clones and leaves some out. The profile shows about 38,000 clones, nearly 90% of them singletons. The J segment lost 10 bases and the V segment lost 7 bases, leaving 11 bases of the junction unmatched. This CDR3 comprises 15 residues. The germline gives CDR1 MNHNS, CDR2 SASEGT. Remarks on this clone: As yet, its antigen is unknown.

This TCR was sampled from an adult with non-small cell lung cancer. The chain has TRBV6-1 and TRBJ2-1; the match to TRBD2 covers 12 bases. The specimen comprised peripheral blood, sampled before neoadjuvant nivolumab, alone or with ipilimumab. The CDR3 nucleotides read TGTGCCAGCACCTTAACGACTAGCGGGAGCGTAGAGCAGTTCTTC. This translates into CASTLTTSGSVEQFF.